This record looks at one T cell receptor beta chain sequence and its context. Antigen unknown. The record originates from a study of shared clonotypes between healthy human individuals. Study conclusions and caveats: Larger richness was generally estimated for naive than memory subsets.

The protocol was immunoSEQ multiplex PCR, while the TCRdb copy is restricted to in-frame clones and leaves out a portion. The sample has over 1.5 million clones; roughly 98% are singletons. All the donors were Caucasian adults who lived in Nashville, Tennessee. Germline CDR1 LNHDA, CDR2 SQIVND (reference sequence). V dropped 7 bases and J dropped 1 base, with 20 bases sitting between them. The CDR3 loop spans 17 amino acids. Sequencing was carried out using naive CD4+ T cells sorted from blood. Subset noted: CD45RA+ positively selected. The origin of this receptor is a man aged 25 to 40 in good health. The chain joins TRBV19 to TRBJ2-4; D is tentatively TRBD1 or TRBD2 (5 bases each). The chain's CDR3 is CASMGPRVTGAKNIQYF. Written as DNA, the CDR3 is TGTGCCAGTATGGGGCCCAGGGTCACGGGGGCCAAAAACATTCAGTACTTC.